Listed here are 22 T cell receptor beta chains from one sample, sequenced in a study of blood T cell repertoires in COVID-19. Repertoires were generated with immunoSEQ multiplex PCR, while TCRdb's copy carries only in-frame clones and drops some. Of 100,000 to 150,000 clones in the sample, 75% to 85% were seen once. Sample: peripheral blood. These receptors were collected from a woman aged 45-60 years with acute or convalescent COVID-19.

The chain employs TRBV18 and TRBJ1-3; perhaps TRBD1 as D (5 bases). Trimming removed 3 bases from V and 2 bases from J, with 14 bases in between. This CDR3 is built from 16 residues. Germline V gene sequence: CDR1 KGHSH, CDR2 LQKENI. The CDR3 nucleotides read TGTGCCAGCTCACCTTACGGGGGGTCTACTGGAAACACCATATATTTT. It yields the protein CASSPYGGSTGNTIYF.

The table lists this clone with a few counts. V gene TRBV5-1 combines with J gene TRBJ2-6, with TRBD1 as a possible D gene (6 bases). Germline V gives CDR1 SGHRS, CDR2 YFSETQ. The V gene lost 0 bases and the J gene lost 5 bases, with 9 bases spanning the gap. The CDR3 loop spans 15 amino acids. This CDR3 reads CASSLETGWANVLTF. The CDR3 nucleotides are TGCGCCAGCAGCTTGGAAACAGGGTGGGCCAACGTCCTGACTTTC.

The chain is built from TRBV6-5 and TRBJ2-7; 14 bases match TRBD2. The trim removed 2 bases at V and 6 bases at J, leaving 6 bases unmatched. Germline V gene data show CDR1 as MNHEY and CDR2 as SVGAGI. There are 16 residues in the CDR3. The CDR3 here is CASSYGTSGSLPEQYF. In DNA, the CDR3 is TGTGCCAGCAGTTACGGGACTAGCGGGAGTCTCCCCGAGCAGTACTTC.

The rearrangement joins TRBV5-4 to TRBJ2-3, with 7 bases lining up with TRBD2. Germline V lookup: CDR1 SGHNT, CDR2 YYREEE (reference sequence). V dropped 2 bases and J dropped 1; count of bases not matched to a gene: 4. The length of the CDR3 is 15 residues. In DNA form, the CDR3 reads TGTGCCAGCAGCTTCGGGAGGATAGGCACAGATACGCAGTATTTT. This codes for CASSFGRIGTDTQYF.

This sequence joins TRBV6-4 and TRBJ2-1, with 10 bases identical to TRBD2. Trimming took 3 bases from V and 7 from J; bases not matched to a gene: 12. Germline-derived CDR1 and CDR2 are MRHNA and SNTAGT. The CDR3 covers 17 residues. CDR3 residues: CASSEGLAILPINEQFF. As DNA, the CDR3 is TGTGCCAGCAGTGAGGGACTAGCGATCCTCCCTATTAATGAGCAGTTCTTC.

This chain links TRBV10-2 with TRBJ2-2; no firm D call. Looked up from germline, CDR1 is WSHSY and CDR2 is SAAADI. CDR3 length: 13 residues. Trimming stripped 7 bases from V and 1 base from J, with 7 bases between. The CDR3 reads CASINKNTGELFF. CDR3 bases: TGCGCCAGCATAAATAAGAACACCGGGGAGCTGTTTTTT.

A few counts support this clone. The chain carries TRBV6-5 and TRBJ1-2; D ambiguous. CDR1 is MNHEY and CDR2 is SVGAGI in the germline V gene. This CDR3 has 13 residues. V was shortened by 6 bases and J by 4 bases, with 12 bases between the two germline ends. The CDR3 DNA reads TGTGCCAGCAGCGCAGGACTGGTCTATGGCTACACCTTC. This codes for CASSAGLVYGYTF.

The rearrangement links TRBV5-1 to TRBJ2-7, with 9 bases that match TRBD2. V dropped 0 bases and J dropped 5; count of bases not matched to a gene: 3. The germline gives CDR1 SGHRS, CDR2 YFSETQ. The CDR3 is 14 residues long. The CDR3 spells CASSLVVAGDEQYF. The CDR3 region has the DNA TGCGCCAGCAGCTTGGTGGTAGCGGGAGACGAGCAGTACTTC.

The chain carries TRBV4-1 and TRBJ2-1; a weak D match, TRBD2 (6 bases). This CDR3 contains 15 residues. Germline V gives CDR1 MGHRA, CDR2 YSYEKL. V was trimmed by 0 bases and J by 7 bases, leaving 13 bases between them. The CDR3: CASSQDGGGRNEQFF. In nucleotides, the CDR3 is TGCGCCAGCAGCCAAGATGGTGGAGGGCGTAATGAGCAGTTCTTC.

The rearrangement links TRBV5-1 to TRBJ1-1, with 7 positions matching TRBD1. The V segment lost 0 bases and the J segment 4 bases; nucleotides outside the gene matches: 3. The germline V gene has CDR1 SGHRS and CDR2 YFSETQ. The CDR3 contains 14 residues. DNA of the CDR3: TGCGCCAGCAGCTTGGCACAGGGGAGCACTGAAGCTTTCTTT. This codes for CASSLAQGSTEAFF.

The genes are TRBV10-1 and TRBJ1-4; D gene uncertain. CDR1 is WNHNN and CDR2 is SYGVQD in the germline V gene (reference sequence). This CDR3 is 13 amino acids long. Trimming left V 7 bases short and J 2 bases short, with 8 bases between. Here the CDR3 DNA reads TGCGCCAGCACCGGTTCGACTAATGAAAAACTGTTTTTT. As protein: CASTGSTNEKLFF.

This sequence joins TRBV3-1 (or the pseudogene TRBV3-2) and TRBJ1-1; possibly TRBD1 for D (6 bases). This CDR3 has 14 amino acids. Trimming left V 3 bases short and J 6 bases short, with 14 bases between. Germline values: CDR1 LGHDT, CDR2 YNNKEL (reference sequence). CDR3 loop: CASSQSYRDSEAFF. In DNA, the CDR3 is TGTGCCAGCAGCCAGTCGTACAGGGATTCTGAAGCTTTCTTT.

This sequence joins TRBV9 and TRBJ1-1; D is perhaps TRBD1 (6 bases). V dropped 1 base and J dropped 4 bases, with 20 bases sitting between them. The germline V gene encodes CDR1 SGDLS and CDR2 YYNGEE. This CDR3 spans 17 amino acids. CDR3 loop: CASSVPDGGGRGTEAFF. The CDR3 DNA follows: TGTGCCAGCAGCGTACCCGATGGGGGGGGGCGCGGCACTGAAGCTTTCTTT. The full variable domain, completed using reference TRBV9 and TRBJ1-1, is DSGVTQTPKHLITATGQRVTLRCSPRSGDLSVYWYQQSLDQGLQFLIQYYNGEERAKGNILERFSAQQFPDLHSELNLSSLELGDSALYFCASSVPDGGGRGTEAFFGQGTRLTVV.

This rearrangement joins TRBV5-1 to TRBJ2-7, with 7 positions matching TRBD2. Germline V gene lookup returns CDR1 SGHRS and CDR2 YFSETQ. The CDR3 has 14 amino acids. Losses at the gene ends were 0 bases for V and 5 bases for J; bases not matched to a gene: 5. The CDR3 region has the DNA TGCGCCAGCAGCTTGGGGGAGGGAGGTCACGAGCAGTACTTC. Amino acids: CASSLGEGGHEQYF.

J is TRBJ2-7 and V is TRBV27, with D possibly TRBD1 on 5 matching bases. The CDR3 is 15 amino acids. V lost 8 bases to trimming and J lost 1 base, with 18 bases between them. Germline V gene lookup returns CDR1 MNHEY and CDR2 SMNVEV (reference sequence). CDR3 residues: CASSRTGQGSYEQYF. The CDR3 nucleotides read TGTGCCAGCTCTCGAACAGGCCAAGGATCCTACGAGCAGTACTTC.

The chain couples TRBV2 to TRBJ1-5, with 8 bases matching TRBD1. There are 15 residues in the CDR3. V was clipped by 5 bases and J by 5 bases; unmatched bases: 8. Germline loops: CDR1 SNHLY, CDR2 FYNNEI. The CDR3 loop is CASSFMDRDYQPQHF. The CDR3 DNA is TGTGCCAGCAGTTTTATGGACAGGGACTATCAGCCCCAGCATTTT. Drawing the rest from reference TRBV2 and TRBJ1-5, the complete variable domain is EPEVTQTPSHQVTQMGQEVILRCVPISNHLYFYWYRQILGQKVEFLVSFYNNEISEKSEIFDDQFSVERPDGSNFTLKIRSTKLEDSAMYFCASSFMDRDYQPQHFGDGTRLSIL.

The chain carries TRBV7-3 and TRBJ1-1; the D gene is possibly TRBD1 (5 bases). This CDR3 comprises 15 residues. Trimming pared 4 bases from V and 0 bases from J, leaving 12 bases between. From germline, CDR1 is SGHTA and CDR2 FQGTGA. CDR3 nucleotide sequence: TGTGCCAGCAGCTCCTCGGGGGGTTTGAACACTGAAGCTTTCTTT. Amino acid sequence: CASSSSGGLNTEAFF. Combining the CDR3 with reference TRBV7-3 and TRBJ1-1 gives the whole variable domain GAGVSQTPSNKVTEKGKYVELRCDPISGHTALYWYRQSLGQGPEFLIYFQGTGAADDSGLPNDRFFAVRPEGSVSTLKIQRTERGDSAVYLCASSSSGGLNTEAFFGQGTRLTVV.

The CDR3 loop is CASSLDDRGPGYTF. CDR3 nucleotide sequence: TGCGCCAGCAGCTTGGATGACAGGGGTCCCGGCTACACCTTC. V usage is TRBV5-1 and J usage is TRBJ1-2, with 8 bases fitting TRBD1. The CDR3 is 14 amino acids. The germline V gene encodes CDR1 SGHRS and CDR2 YFSETQ. Trimming took 0 bases from V and 8 from J; bases not matched to a gene: 6.

J is TRBJ2-2 and V is TRBV28; D uncertain. Germline CDR1 and CDR2: MDHEN and SYDVKM. The CDR3 has 15 residues. The ends were cut back, 6 bases at V and 2 bases at J, with 13 bases in the middle. CDR3 amino acids: CASSSGYLNTGELFF. Written as DNA, the CDR3 is TGTGCCAGCAGCTCAGGATACCTTAACACCGGGGAGCTGTTTTTT.

This clone has a handful of counts. This CDR3 is CASSLGAGGAYNEQFF. In nucleotides, the CDR3 is TGTGCCAGCAGTTTGGGAGCGGGGGGAGCCTACAATGAGCAGTTCTTC. The V call is TRBV6-5, the J call TRBJ2-1, with 9 nucleotides matching TRBD2. V lost 4 bases, J lost 2 bases, and 6 bases stayed unmatched. Germline-derived CDR1 and CDR2 are MNHEY and SVGAGI. The CDR3 sequence is 16 residues long.

The chain employs TRBV3-1 (or the pseudogene TRBV3-2) and TRBJ1-5; no clear D. Looked up from germline, CDR1 is LGHDT and CDR2 is YNNKEL (reference sequence). Trimming took 2 bases from V and 6 from J, leaving 5 bases between them. This CDR3 spans 12 amino acids. This chain's CDR3 is CASSQSSQPQHF. Written as DNA, the CDR3 is TGTGCCAGCAGCCAATCTTCTCAGCCCCAGCATTTT.

CDR3 region: CASSESYLGAYGYTF. In DNA form, the CDR3 reads TGTGCCAGCAGTGAAAGTTATCTGGGGGCCTATGGCTACACCTTC. The chain links TRBV6-1 to TRBJ1-2; possibly TRBD1 for D (6 bases). There are 15 residues in the CDR3. Trimming cost V 2 bases and J 4 bases, with 14 bases left between them. From germline, CDR1 is MNHNS and CDR2 SASEGT.